Listed below are T cell receptor beta chains from one sample, sequenced in a study of cytomegalovirus exposure and HLA in healthy donors. Sequenced by immunoSEQ multiplex PCR; TCRdb stores in-frame clones only, minus some. The table lists 200,000 to 250,000 clones, more than 75% of them singletons, with roughly 2% in the top ten. The specimen was PBMCs. The receptor set was obtained from a young woman in good health and CMV-seropositive. The CDR3 runs from the conserved cysteine through the conserved F or W. The D gene is left open where the match is weak. A clone size is listed for some rows: how often the clone was seen (once, few, many), or a class if it is expanded.

TRBJ2-7 | 15 | - | TRBV5-1 | - | TGCGCCAGCAGCTTTCAGGCGGGGAGCTCCTACGAGCAGTACTTC | CASSFQAGSSYEQYF
TRBJ1-2 | 13 | - | TRBV18 | - | TGTGCCAGCTCACCACCCCAGGTAGATGGCTACACCTTC | CASSPPQVDGYTF
TRBJ1-1 | 13 | - | TRBV4-1 | - | TGCGCCAGCAGCCAATCAGGGTTGGCTGAAGCTTTCTTT | CASSQSGLAEAFF
TRBJ1-1 | 13 | - | TRBV5-6 | - | TGTGCCAGCAGTCCAGGGGTTGGGACTGAAGCTTTCTTT | CASSPGVGTEAFF
TRBJ2-2 | 15 | - | TRBV28 | TRBD1 | TGTGCCAGCAGTTTCTGGGACAGGGGAGACGGGGAGCTGTTTTTT | CASSFWDRGDGELFF
TRBJ2-3 | 16 | - | TRBV15 | TRBD2 | TGTGCCACCAGCAGAGGCCGTGGACTAGCCACAGATACGCAGTATTTT | CATSRGRGLATDTQYF
TRBJ2-7 | 13 | - | TRBV5-6 | - | TGTGCCAGCAGCCTCGGGCCGGGGGTCGAGCAGTACTTC | CASSLGPGVEQYF
TRBJ1-5 | 18 | - | TRBV4-1 | TRBD1 | TGCGCCAGCAGCCAAGATAAGACAGGGGGCTACGGCAATCAGCCCCAGCATTTT | CASSQDKTGGYGNQPQHF
TRBJ2-1 | 15 | - | TRBV5-1 | - | TGCGCCAGCAGCTTGACACGGACAATATACAATGAGCAGTTCTTC | CASSLTRTIYNEQFF
TRBJ2-2 | 13 | - | TRBV18 | TRBD2 | TGTGCCAGCTCACTCGGGGGGACCGGGGAGCTGTTTTTT | CASSLGGTGELFF
TRBJ2-7 | 14 | - | TRBV5-1 | TRBD1 | TGCGCCAGCAGCTTAGGGACAGACTCCTACGAGCAGTACTTC | CASSLGTDSYEQYF
TRBJ2-6 | 14 | - | TRBV6-5 | - | TGTGCCAGTGACAGCGTCTCTGGGGCCAACGTCCTGACTTTC | CASDSVSGANVLTF
TRBJ2-7 | 17 | - | TRBV9 | TRBD2 | TGTGCCAGCAGCGTAGGAACTGGAGGACTAGCGGGAGACGAGCAGTACTTC | CASSVGTGGLAGDEQYF
TRBJ1-4 | 15 | - | TRBV30 | TRBD1 | TGTGCCTTGAGCGGGACAGGCGGTACTAATGAAAAACTGTTTTTT | CALSGTGGTNEKLFF
TRBJ2-7 | 14 | - | TRBV28 | TRBD1 | TGTGCCAGCAGTTTAGACAGGGGGCCCTACGAGCAGTACTTC | CASSLDRGPYEQYF
TRBJ2-5 | 17 | - | TRBV28 | TRBD2 | TGTGCCAGCAGTTTAAGGGGCGGGAGGGCCGGAGGAGAGACCCAGTACTTC | CASSLRGGRAGGETQYF
TRBJ2-2 | 14 | - | TRBV19 | - | TGTGCCAGTAGTATAAAGCCGAACACCGGGGAGCTGTTTTTT | CASSIKPNTGELFF
TRBJ1-2 | 15 | once | TRBV5-1 | TRBD1 | TGCGCCAGCAGCGTAGACAGGGAAACTAACTATGGCTACACCTTC | CASSVDRETNYGYTF
TRBJ2-7 | 13 | - | TRBV5-4 | - | TGTGCCAGCAGGCAGGATAGCTCCTACGAGCAGTACTTC | CASRQDSSYEQYF
TRBJ2-1 | 15 | - | TRBV9 | TRBD2 | TGTGCCAGCAGCGGAACTAGCGGGACCTACAATGAGCAGTTCTTC | CASSGTSGTYNEQFF
TRBJ2-1 | 15 | - | TRBV5-1 | TRBD2 | TGCGCCAGCAGCCCAAGCGGGAGGGCCGGCAATGAGCAGTTCTTC | CASSPSGRAGNEQFF
TRBJ1-4 | 15 | - | TRBV5-1 | - | TGCGCCAGCAGCCCACAAGGCCTCGAGGATGAAAAACTGTTTTTT | CASSPQGLEDEKLFF
TRBJ2-7 | 16 | - | TRBV28 | - | TGTGCCAGCAGTCCCGAGGGTTTTGGGTCTTCCTACGAGCAGTACTTC | CASSPEGFGSSYEQYF
TRBJ1-5 | 15 | - | TRBV6-6 | TRBD1 | TGTGCCAGCAGTTACGAGGGACAGGGCAATCAGCCCCAGCATTTT | CASSYEGQGNQPQHF
TRBJ1-5 | 16 | - | TRBV27 | - | TGTGCCAGCAGTCCCTTGGCCCGGGGAAGCAATCAGCCCCAGCATTTT | CASSPLARGSNQPQHF
TRBJ1-3 | 16 | - | TRBV5-4 | - | TGTGCCAGCAGCTTGGGGAGGGGAGCGACTGGAAACACCATATATTTT | CASSLGRGATGNTIYF
TRBJ2-7 | 15 | - | TRBV28 | TRBD1 | TGTGCCAGCAGTACGACTGACAGGGTTCCCTACGAGCAGTACTTC | CASSTTDRVPYEQYF